This entry features one T cell receptor (beta chain) sequence. Antigen: not known. Every isolated RNA sample was fully reverse transcribed, so sequencing captured expressed TCRB transcripts. Sequenced by immunoSEQ multiplex PCR; TCRdb stores in-frame clones only, minus some. The profile shows 40,000 to 50,000 clones, approximately 62% of them singletons. This record belongs to a study of beta chain features in type 1 diabetes. General study results and limits: In all four CD4+ subsets, TCRB CDR3 length was significantly, moderately reduced in type 1 diabetes. Any HLA effect on TCRB rearrangement was left unresolved by small sub-analyses.

Trimming took off 0 bases at V and 4 bases at J, with 8 bases between the two ends. Germline-derived CDR1 and CDR2 are LNHDA and SQIVND (reference sequence). This CDR3 is 14 amino acids long. The sequence came from a young man with type 1 diabetes. Some clones in this sample may be carry-over from other donors' samples. The V and J genes are TRBV19 and TRBJ2-3; tentative D call: TRBD1 (5 bases). What was sequenced was Tregs from blood. CDR3 loop: CASSIDRVADTQYF. In nucleotides, the CDR3 is TGTGCCAGTAGTATAGACAGGGTGGCAGATACGCAGTATTTT.